This TCR beta chain was recovered during a study of beta chain features in type 1 diabetes. Study-wide results and caveats: Type 1 diabetes patients had moderately but significantly shorter TCRB CDR3s in all four CD4+ subsets.

V dropped 0 bases and J dropped 0 bases, with 17 bases sitting between them. The CDR3 contains 17 residues. The germline V gene has CDR1 GTSNPN and CDR2 SVGIG (reference sequence). This clone was detected many times. The antigen is unknown. Investigators reverse transcribed all isolated RNA, so they sequenced expressed TCRB transcripts. Measured with immunoSEQ multiplex PCR; TCRdb has only the in-frame clones, and not every one. The sample gives 100,000 to 150,000 clones, roughly 17% of which show up once; 2% to 3% is in the top ten. Input material: central memory CD4+ T cells from blood. This sequence joins TRBV30 and TRBJ1-2; a possible D gene is TRBD1 (6 bases). The origin of this receptor is a man between 18 and 29 years old with type 1 diabetes. The DNA for the CDR3 is TGTGCCTGGAGTGTACGGTCTGGACAGAGCTCTAACTATGGCTACACCTTC. It encodes CAWSVRSGQSSNYGYTF.